Detailed here is one T cell receptor (beta chain). Germline V gene lookup returns CDR1 SNHLY and CDR2 FYNNEI. The CDR3 is 17 amino acids. The ends lost 3 bases at V and 7 bases at J; junction bases unmatched: 6. These data are taken from a study of blood T cell repertoires in COVID-19. Patients of the Seattle cohort, enrolled during active infection, were followed longitudinally. As handled by the study authors: The authors estimated nucleated cell counts from reference gene primer amplification. Libraries were prepared by immunoSEQ multiplex PCR; TCRdb keeps only in-frame clonotypes and omits some of them. That table gives V, J and clone size, and the DNA gave D and trimming. The sample records about 210,000 clones, 85% being singletons.

What was sequenced was peripheral blood. The receptor comes from a woman aged 65 to 85 with COVID-19, enrolled during active disease. The chain is built from TRBV2 and TRBJ2-1, with TRBD2 matching over 16 bases. The CDR3 DNA sequence: TGTGCCAGCAGTGACGGGACTAGCGGGGGGGCGAGGAATGAGCAGTTCTTC. Amino acids: CASSDGTSGGARNEQFF.